This T cell receptor (beta chain) was retrieved from a study of blood T cell repertoires in COVID-19. Looking at the study overall: The samples span acute and convalescent COVID-19 from the United States, Italy and Spain. T cells, B-cell-depleted T cells, or PBMCs supplied cDNA or gDNA.

In the original analysis: Amplification from reference gene primers served as the basis for estimated nucleated cell counts. Data came from immunoSEQ multiplex PCR; TCRdb stores just in-frame clones and leaves some out. That table supplies the V and J calls and clone size; D and trimming were determined from the DNA. Of tens of thousands of clones listed, 75% to 85% are singletons. CDR3 length: 16 amino acids. V was trimmed by 4 bases and J by 4 bases, leaving 16 bases between them. Germline V gene data show CDR1 as SNHLY and CDR2 as FYNNEI. The V and J genes are TRBV2 and TRBJ1-4; D possibly corresponds to TRBD1 (5 bases). The receptor comes from a man aged 50 or older with COVID-19, enrolled during active disease. Sequencing was carried out using peripheral blood. CDR3 sequence reads: CASSVRRGVGNEKLFF. The CDR3 nucleotides are TGTGCCAGCAGTGTTCGGAGGGGAGTAGGTAATGAAAAACTGTTTTTT.